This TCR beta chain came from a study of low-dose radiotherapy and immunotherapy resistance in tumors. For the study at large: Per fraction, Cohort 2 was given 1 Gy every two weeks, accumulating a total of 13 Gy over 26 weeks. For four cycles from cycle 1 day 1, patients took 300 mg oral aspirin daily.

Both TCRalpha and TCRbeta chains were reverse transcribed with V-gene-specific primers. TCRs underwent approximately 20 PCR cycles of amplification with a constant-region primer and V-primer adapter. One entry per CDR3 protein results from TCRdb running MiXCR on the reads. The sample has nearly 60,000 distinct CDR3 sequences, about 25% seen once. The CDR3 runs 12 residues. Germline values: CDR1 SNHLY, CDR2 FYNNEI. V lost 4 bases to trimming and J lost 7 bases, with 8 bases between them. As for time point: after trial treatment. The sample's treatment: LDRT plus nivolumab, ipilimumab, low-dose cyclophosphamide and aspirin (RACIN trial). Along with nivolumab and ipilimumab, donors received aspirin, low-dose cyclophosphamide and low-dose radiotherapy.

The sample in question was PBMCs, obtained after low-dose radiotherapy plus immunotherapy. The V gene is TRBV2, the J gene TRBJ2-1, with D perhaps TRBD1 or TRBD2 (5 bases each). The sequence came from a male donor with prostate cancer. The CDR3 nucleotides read TGTGCCAGCAGTGTTGAGGGGAATGAGCAGTTCTTC. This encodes CASSVEGNEQFF.